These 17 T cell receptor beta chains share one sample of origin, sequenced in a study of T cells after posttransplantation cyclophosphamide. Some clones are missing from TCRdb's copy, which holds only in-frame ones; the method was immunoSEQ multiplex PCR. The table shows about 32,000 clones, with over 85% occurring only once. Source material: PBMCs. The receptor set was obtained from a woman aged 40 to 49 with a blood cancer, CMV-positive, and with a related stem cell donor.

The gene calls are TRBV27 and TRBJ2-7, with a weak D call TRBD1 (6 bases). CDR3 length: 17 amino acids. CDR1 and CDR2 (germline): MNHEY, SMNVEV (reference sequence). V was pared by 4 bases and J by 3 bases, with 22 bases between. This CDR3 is CASSSPLRQGLGYEQYF. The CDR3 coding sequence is TGTGCCAGCAGTTCTCCTTTACGCCAGGGGTTGGGCTACGAGCAGTACTTC.

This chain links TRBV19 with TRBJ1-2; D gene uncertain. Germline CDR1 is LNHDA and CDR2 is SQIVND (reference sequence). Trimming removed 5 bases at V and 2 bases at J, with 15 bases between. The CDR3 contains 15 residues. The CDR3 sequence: CASSLRVSINYGYTF. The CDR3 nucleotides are TGTGCCAGTAGTCTTCGGGTCTCTATAAACTATGGCTACACCTTC.

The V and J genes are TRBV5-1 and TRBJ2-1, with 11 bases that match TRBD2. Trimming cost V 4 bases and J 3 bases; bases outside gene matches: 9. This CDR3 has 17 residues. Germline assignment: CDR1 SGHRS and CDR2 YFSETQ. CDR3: CASSPVGSGGGYNEQFF. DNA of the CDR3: TGCGCCAGCAGCCCGGTGGGTAGCGGGGGGGGCTACAATGAGCAGTTCTTC.

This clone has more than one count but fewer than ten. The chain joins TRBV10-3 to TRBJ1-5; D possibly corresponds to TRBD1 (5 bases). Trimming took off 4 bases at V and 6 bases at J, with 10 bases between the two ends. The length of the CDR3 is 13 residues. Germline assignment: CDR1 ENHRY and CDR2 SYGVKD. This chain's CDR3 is CAISGREGQPQHF. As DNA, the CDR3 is TGTGCCATCAGTGGCAGGGAGGGTCAGCCCCAGCATTTT.

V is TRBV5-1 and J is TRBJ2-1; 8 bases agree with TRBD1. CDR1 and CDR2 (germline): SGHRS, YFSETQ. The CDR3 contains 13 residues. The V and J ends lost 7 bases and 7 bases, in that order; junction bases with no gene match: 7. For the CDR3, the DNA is TGCGCCAGCCGGACAGGGACCTTTAATGAGCAGTTCTTC. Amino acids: CASRTGTFNEQFF.

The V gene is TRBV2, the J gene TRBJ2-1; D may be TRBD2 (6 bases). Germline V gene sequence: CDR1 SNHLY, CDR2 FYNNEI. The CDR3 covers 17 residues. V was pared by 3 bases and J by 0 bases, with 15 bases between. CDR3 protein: CASSELGGSLSYNEQFF. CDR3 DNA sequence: TGTGCCAGCAGTGAGCTCGGGGGTTCCCTCTCCTACAATGAGCAGTTCTTC.

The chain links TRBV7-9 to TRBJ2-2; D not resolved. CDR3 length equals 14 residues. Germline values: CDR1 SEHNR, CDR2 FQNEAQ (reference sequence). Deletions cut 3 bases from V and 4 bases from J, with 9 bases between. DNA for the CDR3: TGTGCCAGCAGCTTCACGGTCGGCACCGGGGAGCTGTTTTTT. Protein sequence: CASSFTVGTGELFF.

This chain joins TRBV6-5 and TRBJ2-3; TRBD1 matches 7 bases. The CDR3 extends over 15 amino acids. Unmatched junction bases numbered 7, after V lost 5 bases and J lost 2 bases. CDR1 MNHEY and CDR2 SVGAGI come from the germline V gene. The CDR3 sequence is CASSPTGATTDTQYF. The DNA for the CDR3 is TGTGCCAGCAGTCCCACAGGGGCTACCACAGATACGCAGTATTTT.

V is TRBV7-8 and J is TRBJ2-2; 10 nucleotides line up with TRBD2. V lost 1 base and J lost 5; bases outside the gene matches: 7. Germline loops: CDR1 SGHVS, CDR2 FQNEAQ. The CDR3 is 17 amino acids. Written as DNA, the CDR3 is TGTGCCAGCAGCTTAGGTCTAGCGGGGGCGCCTACCGGGGAGCTGTTTTTT. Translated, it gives CASSLGLAGAPTGELFF.

CDR3 loop: CASSSLTGTGRSTEAFF. The CDR3 region has the DNA TGTGCCAGCAGTTCATTAACCGGGACAGGGCGCTCCACTGAAGCTTTCTTT. This chain joins TRBV27 and TRBJ1-1; TRBD1 agrees at 9 bases. V lost 4 bases and J lost 4; bases outside the gene matches: 13. The CDR3 is 17 amino acids. Germline-derived CDR1 and CDR2 are MNHEY and SMNVEV (reference sequence).

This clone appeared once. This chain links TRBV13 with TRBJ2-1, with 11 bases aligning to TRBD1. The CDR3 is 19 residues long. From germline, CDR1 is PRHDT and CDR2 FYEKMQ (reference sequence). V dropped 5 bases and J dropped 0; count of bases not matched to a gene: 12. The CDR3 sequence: CASSPDRGRNPSSYNEQFF. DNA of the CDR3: TGTGCCAGCAGCCCGGACAGGGGGCGAAACCCCTCCTCCTACAATGAGCAGTTCTTC.

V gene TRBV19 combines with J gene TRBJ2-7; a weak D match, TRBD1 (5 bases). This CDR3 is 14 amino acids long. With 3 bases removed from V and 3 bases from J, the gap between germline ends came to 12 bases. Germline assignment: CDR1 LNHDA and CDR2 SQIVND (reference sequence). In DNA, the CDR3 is TGTGCCAGTAGTATCGGTGGGGCAAACTACGAGCAGTACTTC. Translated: CASSIGGANYEQYF.

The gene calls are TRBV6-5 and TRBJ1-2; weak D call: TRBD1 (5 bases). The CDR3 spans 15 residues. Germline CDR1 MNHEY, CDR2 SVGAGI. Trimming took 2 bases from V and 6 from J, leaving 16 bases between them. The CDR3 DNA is TGTGCCAGCAGTTACGGTGTGACAGCCGACGATGGCTACACCTTC. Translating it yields CASSYGVTADDGYTF.

DNA of the CDR3: TGTGCCAGCAGCGCACAGGGAAATGAGCAGTTCTTC. It yields the protein CASSAQGNEQFF. The V call is TRBV9, the J call TRBJ2-1; maybe TRBD1 (6 bases). V lost 3 bases to trimming and J lost 7 bases, with 8 bases between them. Germline CDR1 SGDLS, CDR2 YYNGEE. The CDR3 is 12 amino acids.

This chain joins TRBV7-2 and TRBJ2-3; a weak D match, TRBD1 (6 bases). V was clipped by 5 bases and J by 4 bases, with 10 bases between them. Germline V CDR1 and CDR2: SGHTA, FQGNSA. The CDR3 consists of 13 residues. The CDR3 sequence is CASSPNRADTQYF. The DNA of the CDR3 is TGTGCCAGCAGCCCAAACAGGGCAGATACGCAGTATTTT.

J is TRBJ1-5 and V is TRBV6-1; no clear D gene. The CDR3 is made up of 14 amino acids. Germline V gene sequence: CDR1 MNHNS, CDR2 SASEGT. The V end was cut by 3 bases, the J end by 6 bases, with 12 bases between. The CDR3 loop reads CASSEGYAGQPQHF. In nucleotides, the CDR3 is TGTGCCAGCAGTGAGGGGTATGCGGGTCAGCCCCAGCATTTT.

The chain's CDR3 is CASGLQGRSSYNEQFF. The CDR3 DNA reads TGTGCCAGCGGCTTACAGGGAAGAAGCTCCTACAATGAGCAGTTCTTC. The J gene is TRBJ2-1, the V gene TRBV14; the D gene is possibly TRBD1 (6 bases). The CDR3 contains 16 residues. Germline CDR1 reads SGHDN; CDR2 reads FVKESK. The V and J ends lost 8 bases and 0 bases respectively, with 17 bases between them.